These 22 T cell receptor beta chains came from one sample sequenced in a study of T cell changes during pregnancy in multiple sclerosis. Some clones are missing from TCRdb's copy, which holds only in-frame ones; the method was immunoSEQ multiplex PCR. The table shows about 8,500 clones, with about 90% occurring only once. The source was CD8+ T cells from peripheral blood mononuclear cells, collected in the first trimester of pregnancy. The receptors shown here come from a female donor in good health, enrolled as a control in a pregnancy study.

In DNA, the CDR3 is TGTGCCAGTAGTATTTTCGGGACTAGCGAGCCTTACAATGAGCAGTTCTTC. Translation: CASSIFGTSEPYNEQFF. V usage is TRBV19 and J usage is TRBJ2-1; 10 bases are a match to TRBD2. Germline V gene sequence: CDR1 LNHDA, CDR2 SQIVND (reference sequence). The CDR3 sequence is 17 residues long. The V segment lost 3 bases and the J segment 4 bases; nucleotides outside the gene matches: 9. Full variable domain (rest looked up from reference TRBV19 and TRBJ2-1): DGGITQSPKYLFRKEGQNVTLSCEQNLNHDAMYWYRQDPGQGLRLIYYSQIVNDFQKGDIAEGYSVSREKKESFPLTVTSAQKNPTAFYLCASSIFGTSEPYNEQFFGPGTRLTVL.

The CDR3 DNA reads TGTGCCAGCTGGGACAGGGGGGAAGAGACCCAGTACTTC. Amino acid sequence: CASWDRGEETQYF. The V call is TRBV28, the J call TRBJ2-5; 11 positions agree with TRBD1. Trimming removed 8 bases from V and 3 bases from J; junction bases left unmatched: 2. In germline, CDR1 is MDHEN, CDR2 SYDVKM. The CDR3 has 13 residues.

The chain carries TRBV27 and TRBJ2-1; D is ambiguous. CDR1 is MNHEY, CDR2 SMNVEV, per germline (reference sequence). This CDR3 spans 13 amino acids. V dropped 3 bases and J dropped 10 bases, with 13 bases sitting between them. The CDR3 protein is CASSFNSLSEQFF. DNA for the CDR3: TGTGCCAGCAGTTTTAACAGTCTGAGCGAGCAGTTCTTC.

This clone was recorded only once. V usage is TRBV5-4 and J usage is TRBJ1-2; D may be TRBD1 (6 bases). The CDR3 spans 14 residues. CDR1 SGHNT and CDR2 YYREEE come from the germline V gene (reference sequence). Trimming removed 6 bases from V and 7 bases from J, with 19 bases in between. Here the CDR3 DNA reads TGTGCCAGCACTCTAGGTGGGGGGGGCCTTGGCTACACCTTC. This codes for CASTLGGGGLGYTF.

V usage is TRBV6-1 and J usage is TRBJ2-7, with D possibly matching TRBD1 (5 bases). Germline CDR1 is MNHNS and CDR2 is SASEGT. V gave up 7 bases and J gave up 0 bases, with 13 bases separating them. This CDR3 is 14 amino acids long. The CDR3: CASTPQVSSYEQYF. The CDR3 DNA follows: TGTGCCAGCACCCCACAGGTCTCCTCCTACGAGCAGTACTTC.

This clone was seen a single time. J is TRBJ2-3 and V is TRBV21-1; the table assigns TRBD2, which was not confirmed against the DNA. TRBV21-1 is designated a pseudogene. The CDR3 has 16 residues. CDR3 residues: CASRDLRGDVTDTQYF. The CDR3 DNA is TGTGCCAGCAGGGATTTAAGAGGAGACGTCACAGATACGCAGTATTTT.

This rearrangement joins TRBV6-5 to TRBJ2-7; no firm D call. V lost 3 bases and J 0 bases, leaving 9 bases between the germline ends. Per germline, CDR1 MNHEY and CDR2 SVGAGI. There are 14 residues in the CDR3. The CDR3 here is CASSYVVNSYEQYF. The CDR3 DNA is TGTGCCAGCAGTTATGTAGTTAACTCCTACGAGCAGTACTTC.

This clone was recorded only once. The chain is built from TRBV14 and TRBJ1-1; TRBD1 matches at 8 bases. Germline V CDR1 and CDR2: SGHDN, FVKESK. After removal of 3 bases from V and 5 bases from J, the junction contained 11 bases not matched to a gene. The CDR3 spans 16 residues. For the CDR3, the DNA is TGTGCCAGCAGCCAGAGAATCGGTGGACAGGGAACTGAAGCTTTCTTT. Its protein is CASSQRIGGQGTEAFF.

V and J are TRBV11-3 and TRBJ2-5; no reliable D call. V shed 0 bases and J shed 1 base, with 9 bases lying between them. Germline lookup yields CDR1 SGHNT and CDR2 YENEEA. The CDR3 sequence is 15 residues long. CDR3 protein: CASSLDQAGQETQYF. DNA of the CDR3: TGTGCCAGCAGCTTAGATCAGGCAGGCCAAGAGACCCAGTACTTC.

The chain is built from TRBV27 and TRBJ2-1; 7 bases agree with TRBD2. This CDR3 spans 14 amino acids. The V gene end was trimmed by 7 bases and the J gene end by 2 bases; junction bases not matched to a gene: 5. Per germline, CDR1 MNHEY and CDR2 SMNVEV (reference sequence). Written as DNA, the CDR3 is TGTGCCAGCAATGTGGGAGGGCCCTACAATGAGCAGTTCTTC. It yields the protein CASNVGGPYNEQFF.

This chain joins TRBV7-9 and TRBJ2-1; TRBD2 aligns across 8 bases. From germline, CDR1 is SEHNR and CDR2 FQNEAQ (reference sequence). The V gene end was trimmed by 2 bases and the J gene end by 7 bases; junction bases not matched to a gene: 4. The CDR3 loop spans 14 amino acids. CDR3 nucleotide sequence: TGTGCCAGCAGCTTACCTACTAGCGGTAATGAGCAGTTCTTC. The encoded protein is CASSLPTSGNEQFF.

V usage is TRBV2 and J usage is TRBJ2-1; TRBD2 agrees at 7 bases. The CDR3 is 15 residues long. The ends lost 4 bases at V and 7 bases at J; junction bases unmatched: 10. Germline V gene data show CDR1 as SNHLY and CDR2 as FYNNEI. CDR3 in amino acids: CASSVSWEGLNEQFF. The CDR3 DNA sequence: TGTGCCAGCAGTGTTAGCTGGGAGGGCCTAAATGAGCAGTTCTTC.

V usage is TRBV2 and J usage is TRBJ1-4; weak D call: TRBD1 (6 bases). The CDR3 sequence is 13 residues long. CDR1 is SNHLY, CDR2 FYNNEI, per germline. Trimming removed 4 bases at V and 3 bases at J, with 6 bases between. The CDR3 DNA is TGTGCCAGCAGTGGACAGGCTAATGAAAAACTGTTTTTT. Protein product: CASSGQANEKLFF. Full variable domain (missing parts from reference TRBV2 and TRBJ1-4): EPEVTQTPSHQVTQMGQEVILRCVPISNHLYFYWYRQILGQKVEFLVSFYNNEISEKSEIFDDQFSVERPDGSNFTLKIRSTKLEDSAMYFCASSGQANEKLFFGSGTQLSVL.

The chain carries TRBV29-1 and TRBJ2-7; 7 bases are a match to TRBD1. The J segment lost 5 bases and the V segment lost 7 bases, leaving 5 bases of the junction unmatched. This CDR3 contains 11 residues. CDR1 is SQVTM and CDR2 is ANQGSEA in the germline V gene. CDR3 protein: CSGRQGDEQYF. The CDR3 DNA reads TGCAGCGGTCGTCAGGGGGACGAGCAGTACTTC.

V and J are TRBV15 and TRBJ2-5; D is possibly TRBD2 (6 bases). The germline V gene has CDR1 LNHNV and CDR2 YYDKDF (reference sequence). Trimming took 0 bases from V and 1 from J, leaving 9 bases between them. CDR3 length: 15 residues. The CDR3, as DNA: TGTGCCACCAGCAGAGATCTGGAGGGCCAAGAGACCCAGTACTTC. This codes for CATSRDLEGQETQYF.

The CDR3 DNA reads as TGCGCCAGCAGCCAGACAGGGGTAGGTGATCAGCCCCAGCATTTT. This gives the protein CASSQTGVGDQPQHF. This chain uses TRBV4-1 with TRBJ1-5; TRBD1 matches at 8 bases. V gave up 3 bases and J gave up 5 bases; unmatched junction bases: 6. The V gene's germline CDR1 is MGHRA and CDR2 YSYEKL. The CDR3 consists of 15 residues.

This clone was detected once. In nucleotides, the CDR3 is TGTGCCAGCAGCGTAGAAGCCCCCTATGGCTACACCTTC. Residues: CASSVEAPYGYTF. This chain uses TRBV9 with TRBJ1-2; D is unclear. The CDR3 is 13 amino acids. The germline CDR1 and CDR2 sequences are SGDLS and YYNGEE. V was pared by 0 bases and J by 4 bases, with 7 bases between.

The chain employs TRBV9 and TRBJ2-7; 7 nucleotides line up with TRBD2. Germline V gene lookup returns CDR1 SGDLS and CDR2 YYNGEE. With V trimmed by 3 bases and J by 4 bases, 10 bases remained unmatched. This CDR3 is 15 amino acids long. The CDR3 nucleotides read TGTGCCAGCAGCGCCCATAGCGGGCCTTCTTACGAGCAGTACTTC. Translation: CASSAHSGPSYEQYF.

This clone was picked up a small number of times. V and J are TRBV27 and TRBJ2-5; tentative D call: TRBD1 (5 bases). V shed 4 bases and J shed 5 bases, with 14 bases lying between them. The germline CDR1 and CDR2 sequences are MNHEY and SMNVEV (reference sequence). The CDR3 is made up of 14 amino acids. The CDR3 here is CASSSARVGETQYF. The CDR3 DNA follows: TGTGCCAGCAGTTCCGCCAGGGTGGGTGAGACCCAGTACTTC.

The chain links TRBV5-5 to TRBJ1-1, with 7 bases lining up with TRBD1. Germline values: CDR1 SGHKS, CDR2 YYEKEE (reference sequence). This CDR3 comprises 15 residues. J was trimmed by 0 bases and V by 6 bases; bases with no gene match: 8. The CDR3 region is CASIGTAYMNTEAFF. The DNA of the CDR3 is TGTGCCAGCATCGGGACAGCTTACATGAACACTGAAGCTTTCTTT. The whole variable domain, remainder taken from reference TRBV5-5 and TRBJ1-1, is DAGVTQSPTHLIKTRGQQVTLRCSPISGHKSVSWYQQVLGQGPQFIFQYYEKEERGRGNFPDRFSARQFPNYSSELNVNALLLGDSALYLCASIGTAYMNTEAFFGQGTRLTVV.

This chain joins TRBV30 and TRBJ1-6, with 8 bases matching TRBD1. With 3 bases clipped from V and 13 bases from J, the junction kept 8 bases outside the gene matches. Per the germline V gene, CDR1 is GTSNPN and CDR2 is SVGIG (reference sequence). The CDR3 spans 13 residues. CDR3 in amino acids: CAWSIDRGPPLHF. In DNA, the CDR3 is TGTGCCTGGAGCATTGACAGGGGCCCTCCCCTCCACTTT.

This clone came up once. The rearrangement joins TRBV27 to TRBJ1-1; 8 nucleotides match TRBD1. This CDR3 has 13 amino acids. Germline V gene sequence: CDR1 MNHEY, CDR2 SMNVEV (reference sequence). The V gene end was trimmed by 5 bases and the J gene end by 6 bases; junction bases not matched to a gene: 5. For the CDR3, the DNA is TGTGCCAGCAGTATTCGGACAGGGCCTGAAGCTTTCTTT. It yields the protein CASSIRTGPEAFF.